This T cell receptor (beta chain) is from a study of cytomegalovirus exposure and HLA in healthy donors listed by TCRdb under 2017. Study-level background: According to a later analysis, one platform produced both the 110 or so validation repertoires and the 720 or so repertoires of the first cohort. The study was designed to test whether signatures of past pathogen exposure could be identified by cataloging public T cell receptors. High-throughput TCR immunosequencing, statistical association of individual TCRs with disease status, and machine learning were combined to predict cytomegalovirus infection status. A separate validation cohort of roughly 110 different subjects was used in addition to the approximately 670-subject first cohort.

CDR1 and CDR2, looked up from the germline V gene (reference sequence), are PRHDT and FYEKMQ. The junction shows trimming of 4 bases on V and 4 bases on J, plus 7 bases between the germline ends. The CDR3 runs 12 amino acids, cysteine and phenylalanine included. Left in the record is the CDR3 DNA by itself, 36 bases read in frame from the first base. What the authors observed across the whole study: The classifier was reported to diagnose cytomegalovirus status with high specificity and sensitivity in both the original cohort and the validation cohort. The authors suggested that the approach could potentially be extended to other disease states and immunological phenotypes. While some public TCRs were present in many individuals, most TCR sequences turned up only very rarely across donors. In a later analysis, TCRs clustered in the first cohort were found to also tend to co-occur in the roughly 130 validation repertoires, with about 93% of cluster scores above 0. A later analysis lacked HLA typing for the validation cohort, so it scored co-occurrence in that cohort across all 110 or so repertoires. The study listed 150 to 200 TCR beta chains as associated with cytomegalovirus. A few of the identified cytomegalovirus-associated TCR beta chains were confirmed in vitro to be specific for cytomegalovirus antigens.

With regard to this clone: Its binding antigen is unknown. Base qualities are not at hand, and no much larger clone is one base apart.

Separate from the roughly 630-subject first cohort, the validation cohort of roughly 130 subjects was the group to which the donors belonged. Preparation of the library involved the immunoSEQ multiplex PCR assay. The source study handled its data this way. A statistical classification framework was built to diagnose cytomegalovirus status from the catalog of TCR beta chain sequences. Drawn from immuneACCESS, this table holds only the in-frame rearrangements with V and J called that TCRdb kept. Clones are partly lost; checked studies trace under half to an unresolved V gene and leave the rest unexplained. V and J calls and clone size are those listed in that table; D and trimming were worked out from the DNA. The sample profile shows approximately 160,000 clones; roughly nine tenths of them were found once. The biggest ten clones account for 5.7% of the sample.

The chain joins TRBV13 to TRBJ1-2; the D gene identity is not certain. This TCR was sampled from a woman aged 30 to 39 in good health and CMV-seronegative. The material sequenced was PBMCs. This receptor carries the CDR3 CASSSLAYGYTF. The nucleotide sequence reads TGTGCCAGCAGCTCACTGGCCTATGGCTACACCTTC.